The TCR beta chain under discussion was sequenced for a study of T cells in Graves' hyperthyroidism and ophthalmopathy. Trimming shortened V by 1 base and J by 1 base, and 10 bases separated the two germline ends. The CDR3 consists of 15 residues. The germline gives CDR1 SGHTA, CDR2 FQGNSA. Patients having uncontrolled infection, another autoimmune disease, pregnancy or lactation were not included. This clonotype has only a few counts. The antigen is not known. What was amplified from RNA transcripts were TCR beta CDR3 regions. HTBI primers were the set used in a first-round RT-PCR of the TCR CDR3. MiXCR was run by TCRdb on the multiplex PCR reads, yielding one entry per CDR3 protein. The sample includes about 700,000 distinct CDR3 sequences, 45% of them seen just once. Broader study findings: The model foresaw ophthalmopathy a median about 6.5 months prior to onset. Most expanded thyroid clonotypes above 0.001 also appeared in blood. From stable hyperthyroidism, ophthalmopathy was set apart by a 13 V-J model.

Sequencing was done on a sample of peripheral blood or thyroid tissue (not recorded which). The chain recombines TRBV7-2 with TRBJ1-1, with a tentative D call TRBD1 (6 bases). The receptor was derived from an adult man with Graves' disease, either hyperthyroidism or ophthalmopathy (not recorded which). The CDR3 coding sequence is TGTGCCAGCAGCTTAGGGGCAGGGGAGAACACTGAAGCTTTCTTT. It is translated as CASSLGAGENTEAFF.